A single sample gave rise to the 9 T cell receptor beta chains below, sequenced in a study of blood T cells in healthy people across ages. The second PCR ran about 6 to 12 cycles with a sample-barcoded 5' primer and J-beta primers. TCRdb re-called the 5' RACE reads with MiXCR, one entry per CDR3 protein. The top ten hold 10% to 13% of the sample, which has about 930,000 distinct CDR3 sequences, almost 30% seen once. The same data also contributed to another study, on T cells of mothers and their children.

The sample consisted of blood. The receptors stem from a woman aged 40 to 55 in good health.

The rearrangement joins TRBV12-3 or TRBV12-4 to TRBJ2-2; 12 positions match TRBD2. The CDR3 spans 21 residues. J lost 1 base, V lost 4 bases, and 16 bases had no gene match. CDR3 residues: CASSSRMRGLAGYLNTGELFF. The CDR3 DNA reads as TGTGCCAGCAGTTCCCGTATGAGGGGACTAGCGGGTTATCTGAACACCGGGGAGCTGTTTTTT.

The rearrangement links TRBV10-3 to TRBJ2-7; D may be TRBD1 or TRBD2 (5 bases each). With the DNA end fitting TRBJ2-5 better, the J assignment may be wrong. Germline V gives CDR1 ENHRY, CDR2 SYGVKD. The CDR3 runs to 13 residues. The CDR3 spells CAIRKQGEETQYF. The CDR3 coding sequence is TGTGCCATCAGGAAGCAGGGAGAAGAGACCCAGTACTTC.

Comment on this clonotype: Mismatch with germline at one junction end may stem from a read error. V usage is TRBV25-1 and J usage is TRBJ1-4; D remains unclear. Germline lookup yields CDR1 MGHDK and CDR2 SYGVNS. This CDR3 region has 15 residues. DNA of the CDR3: TGTGCCAACAGTGACCGGGAGGCAACTAATGAAAAACTGTTTTTT. Translated: CANSDREATNEKLFF.

A word on this clonotype: At one end the junction does not follow the germline gene, possibly because of a read error. This chain connects TRBV20-1 to TRBJ1-5, with D unclear. The germline V gene has CDR1 DFQATT and CDR2 SNEGSKA (reference sequence). The CDR3 contains 16 residues. Here the CDR3 DNA reads TGCAGTGCTAACCGGCCGGAGACATGCGGCAATCAGCCCCGGCATTTT. Its translation is CSANRPETCGNQPRHF.

The chain combines TRBV9 with TRBJ2-1, with a possible D match to TRBD1 (7 bases). In germline, CDR1 is SGDLS, CDR2 YYNGEE. The CDR3 has 18 amino acids. The ends were cut back, 1 base at V and 3 bases at J, with 20 bases in the middle. CDR3 sequence: CASSVSPTPGGNYNEQFF. The CDR3 bases are TGTGCCAGCAGCGTATCCCCAACCCCAGGGGGGAACTACAATGAGCAGTTCTTC.

This clonotype was detected ten times or more. The chain joins TRBV7-3 to TRBJ2-1; perhaps D is TRBD1 or TRBD2 (5 bases each). The germline V and J ends were trimmed by 6 bases and 5 bases, with 11 bases remaining between them. The CDR3 is 13 residues long. CDR1 is SGHTA and CDR2 is FQGTGA in the germline V gene. CDR3 nucleotide sequence: TGTGCCAGCAGTAGGGACCAACACAATGAGCAGTTCTTC. This gives the protein CASSRDQHNEQFF.

This clonotype was seen a handful of times. This chain connects TRBV4-1 to TRBJ1-2; 10 positions agree with TRBD1. This CDR3 is 19 amino acids long. The V and J ends lost 6 bases and 4 bases, in that order; junction bases with no gene match: 20. Germline CDR1 MGHRA, CDR2 YSYEKL. Written as DNA, the CDR3 is TGCGCCAGCAGTCGGAGTCTGGAGACAGGGGGCTCTCTTATCTATGGCTACACCTTC. It translates to CASSRSLETGGSLIYGYTF.

This clonotype was seen ten or more times. The V call is TRBV7-2, the J call TRBJ2-1, with D uncertain. The CDR3 is 12 residues long. V was pared by 1 base and J by 7 bases, with 5 bases between. Looked up from germline, CDR1 is SGHTA and CDR2 is FQGNSA. CDR3 sequence reads: CASSLDWNEQFF. CDR3 nucleotides: TGTGCCAGCAGCTTAGACTGGAATGAGCAGTTCTTC.

This clonotype has just a few counts. The J gene is TRBJ1-2, the V gene TRBV24-1; 11 bases match TRBD1. Germline V gives CDR1 KGHDR, CDR2 SFDVKD. The CDR3 runs to 17 residues. Trimming removed 6 bases from V and 3 bases from J; junction bases left unmatched: 11. CDR3 protein: CATSSWTGGNQDYGYTF. The CDR3 bases are TGTGCCACCAGTTCCTGGACAGGGGGCAACCAAGACTATGGCTACACCTTC.